The entry below gives a single T cell receptor beta chain sequence along with its context. The CDR3 extends over 17 amino acids. The V end lost 1 base, the J end lost 1 base, and 16 bases lay between the germline ends. In germline, CDR1 is LGHNA, CDR2 YNFKEQ. The sample is drawn from a study of T cells in localized non-small cell lung cancer. The repertoire was sequenced with immunoSEQ multiplex PCR; TCRdb's copy has only in-frame clones and lacks some. This sample has fewer than 40,000 clones, with roughly 87% found just once. The source was peripheral blood mononuclear cells, collected before any cancer treatment. The sequence was obtained from a man aged 40-75 years with stage III lung adenocarcinoma. The chain has TRBV4-2 and TRBJ1-1, with D perhaps TRBD1 (6 bases). The CDR3: CASSQGTPVGANTEAFF. The CDR3, as DNA: TGTGCCAGCAGCCAAGGCACCCCGGTGGGGGCGAACACTGAAGCTTTCTTT.